A single sample gave rise to the 6 T cell receptor beta chains below, sequenced in a study of T cell clones after liver transplantation. Measured with immunoSEQ multiplex PCR; TCRdb has only the in-frame clones, and not every one. The data show 65,000 to 80,000 clones, around 78% seen once. The specimen was CD4+ T cells from blood, collected at the 22-month timepoint. These receptors were obtained from a human patient who received a liver transplant. Certain T cells may be donor cells from the graft.

This chain links TRBV9 with TRBJ2-5; no clear D. The length of the CDR3 is 14 residues. From germline, CDR1 is SGDLS and CDR2 YYNGEE. The V end lost 0 bases, the J end lost 1 base, and 7 bases lay between the germline ends. CDR3 loop: CASSVVPAQETQYF. In DNA form, the CDR3 reads TGTGCCAGCAGCGTAGTTCCAGCCCAAGAGACCCAGTACTTC.

The rearrangement joins TRBV5-4 to TRBJ2-7; tentatively, D is TRBD2 (5 bases). Trimming pared 0 bases from V and 5 bases from J, leaving 9 bases between. This CDR3 is built from 13 residues. Germline V gene lookup returns CDR1 SGHNT and CDR2 YYREEE (reference sequence). CDR3 protein: CASSLDPGNEQYF. CDR3 DNA: TGTGCCAGCAGCTTGGACCCGGGGAACGAGCAGTACTTC.

The chain recombines TRBV19 with TRBJ1-2; D might be TRBD1 (5 bases). V was trimmed by 6 bases and J by 6 bases, leaving 17 bases between them. CDR1 LNHDA and CDR2 SQIVND come from the germline V gene (reference sequence). The CDR3 has 14 amino acids. The CDR3: CASREVRGIDGYTF. The CDR3 region has the DNA TGTGCCAGTAGGGAAGTAAGGGGCATTGATGGCTACACCTTC.

This clone was observed a handful of times. The V gene is TRBV28, the J gene TRBJ2-3; 7 bases match TRBD1. Germline CDR1 is MDHEN and CDR2 is SYDVKM. The trim removed 4 bases at V and 3 bases at J, leaving 13 bases unmatched. This CDR3 has 17 amino acids. The CDR3 sequence: CASSSSTGAVTTDTQYF. CDR3 in DNA: TGTGCCAGCAGTTCATCTACAGGGGCCGTAACTACAGATACGCAGTATTTT.

J is TRBJ1-3 and V is TRBV5-4; D ambiguous. The V and J ends lost 0 bases and 4 bases respectively, with 8 bases between them. The CDR3 covers 14 residues. Germline loops: CDR1 SGHNT, CDR2 YYREEE (reference sequence). The CDR3 loop is CASSLGEVGNTIYF. DNA of the CDR3: TGTGCCAGCAGCTTGGGGGAGGTCGGAAACACCATATATTTT.

The chain joins TRBV5-6 to TRBJ2-3, with 9 bases fitting TRBD2. The CDR3 is 12 amino acids. V trimming: 4 bases; J trimming: 14 bases; junction bases outside the gene matches: 8. CDR1 is SGHDT, CDR2 YYEEEE, per germline. The CDR3 is CASSDAGGPLYF. DNA for the CDR3: TGTGCCAGCAGCGATGCGGGGGGGCCTCTGTATTTT.